A single sample gave rise to the 20 T cell receptor beta chains below, sequenced in a study of blood T cell repertoires in COVID-19. This table comes from immunoSEQ multiplex PCR, and its TCRdb copy is limited to in-frame clones, with some not included. The table has some 33,000 clones, around 80% seen once. The sequencing sample was made of peripheral blood. The origin of the receptors is a human donor in a cohort sampled during active COVID-19.

The CDR3, as DNA: TGTGCCAGCAGCTTAGAAGGTACAGGAGGGACTGAAGCTTTCTTT. Translation: CASSLEGTGGTEAFF. The chain couples TRBV7-9 to TRBJ1-1; TRBD1 might be the D (5 bases). Germline CDR1 and CDR2: SEHNR and FQNEAQ (reference sequence). With 1 base removed from V and 5 bases from J, the gap between germline ends came to 14 bases. This CDR3 spans 15 amino acids.

The J gene is TRBJ1-6, the V gene TRBV27; TRBD1 matches at 9 bases. The CDR3 contains 14 residues. J gave up 10 bases and V 4 bases, and 5 bases lay outside the gene matches. Germline loops: CDR1 MNHEY, CDR2 SMNVEV (reference sequence). The CDR3 loop is CASSSGTGRSPLHF. In DNA, the CDR3 is TGTGCCAGCAGTTCGGGGACAGGGAGATCACCCCTCCACTTT.

The V call is TRBV27, the J call TRBJ1-4; D is possibly TRBD1 (6 bases). The V end was cut by 0 bases, the J end by 6 bases, with 11 bases between. Germline loops: CDR1 MNHEY, CDR2 SMNVEV (reference sequence). This CDR3 is built from 15 residues. CDR3 in DNA: TGTGCCAGCAGTTTATCGGGGGGGCGTTATGAAAAACTGTTTTTT. Residues: CASSLSGGRYEKLFF.

This chain uses TRBV6-2 or TRBV6-3 with TRBJ1-2, with D unresolved. The CDR3 runs 13 residues. The ends were cut back, 2 bases at V and 6 bases at J, with 10 bases in the middle. Germline loops: CDR1 MNHEY, CDR2 SVGEGT. The DNA for the CDR3 is TGTGCCAGCAGTTACAGCGGGCTACATGGCTACACCTTC. As protein: CASSYSGLHGYTF.

V and J are TRBV9 and TRBJ1-2, with 10 nucleotides matching TRBD1. The germline V gene has CDR1 SGDLS and CDR2 YYNGEE. The CDR3 is made up of 15 amino acids. After removal of 7 bases from V and 4 bases from J, the junction contained 10 bases not matched to a gene. CDR3 DNA: TGTGCCAGCCGCGAAGGGACAGGGGTATTCTATGGCTACACCTTC. Translated: CASREGTGVFYGYTF. The entire variable domain, with the rest obtained from reference TRBV9 and TRBJ1-2, is as follows: DSGVTQTPKHLITATGQRVTLRCSPRSGDLSVYWYQQSLDQGLQFLIQYYNGEERAKGNILERFSAQQFPDLHSELNLSSLELGDSALYFCASREGTGVFYGYTFGSGTRLTVV.

The genes are TRBV9 and TRBJ2-7; D gene uncertain. CDR3 length: 13 amino acids. Trimming shortened V by 0 bases and J by 3 bases, and 7 bases separated the two germline ends. The germline gives CDR1 SGDLS, CDR2 YYNGEE. In DNA form, the CDR3 reads TGTGCCAGCAGCGTAGCTCCGGGCTACGAGCAGTACTTC. Translated, it gives CASSVAPGYEQYF.

The gene calls are TRBV27 and TRBJ2-5, with 7 bases matching TRBD1. J was trimmed by 5 bases and V by 1 base; bases with no gene match: 4. Germline V gene lookup returns CDR1 MNHEY and CDR2 SMNVEV (reference sequence). CDR3 length: 14 amino acids. CDR3 amino acids: CASSLYRGLETQYF. For the CDR3, the DNA is TGTGCCAGCAGTTTATATAGGGGGCTGGAGACCCAGTACTTC.

This chain uses TRBV5-1 with TRBJ2-1; D is undetermined. The V end lost 2 bases, the J end lost 5 bases, and 5 bases lay between the germline ends. The CDR3 extends over 12 amino acids. CDR1 SGHRS and CDR2 YFSETQ come from the germline V gene. This CDR3 is CASSFENNEQFF. The DNA for the CDR3 is TGCGCCAGCAGCTTCGAGAACAATGAGCAGTTCTTC.

In nucleotides, the CDR3 is TGTGCCAGCCGAACAGGGGGCCAAGAGACCCAGTACTTC. The encoded protein is CASRTGGQETQYF. The chain has TRBV2 and TRBJ2-5; the match to TRBD1 covers 8 bases. In germline, CDR1 is SNHLY, CDR2 FYNNEI. This CDR3 is built from 13 residues. With V trimmed by 8 bases and J by 1 base, 3 bases remained unmatched.

This clone was seen once. The rearrangement links TRBV23-1 to TRBJ1-1; 8 bases align to TRBD1. TRBV23-1 is noted as an ORF with a role that remains uncertain. The CDR3 loop spans 16 amino acids. The junction had 6 bases not matched to a gene; V was cut back by 0 bases and J by 3 bases. CDR3 nucleotide sequence: TGCGCCAGCAGTCAATCGGAAGACAGGGGTTACACTGAAGCTTTCTTT. Its translation is CASSQSEDRGYTEAFF.

The chain has TRBV6-2 or TRBV6-3 and TRBJ2-1, with 8 bases fitting TRBD2. The CDR3 consists of 15 residues. The V segment lost 4 bases and the J segment 3 bases; nucleotides outside the gene matches: 5. Germline lookup yields CDR1 MNHEY and CDR2 SVGEGT. The CDR3 region is CASSSAGTSYNEQFF. DNA of the CDR3: TGTGCCAGCAGTTCCGCTGGGACTAGCTACAATGAGCAGTTCTTC.

This chain uses TRBV19 with TRBJ1-2; 7 nucleotides line up with TRBD1. The J segment lost 3 bases and the V segment lost 5 bases, leaving 6 bases of the junction unmatched. Germline V gene sequence: CDR1 LNHDA, CDR2 SQIVND (reference sequence). The CDR3 is 14 amino acids. The CDR3 DNA follows: TGTGCCAGTAGTTCACAGGGGCGGGACTATGGCTACACCTTC. Protein sequence: CASSSQGRDYGYTF.

This sequence joins TRBV9 and TRBJ1-2, with D perhaps matching TRBD1 (6 bases). The V end was cut by 0 bases, the J end by 5 bases, with 17 bases between. Germline V gene sequence: CDR1 SGDLS, CDR2 YYNGEE. This CDR3 has 16 residues. CDR3: CASSVVGTPRAYGYTF. For the CDR3, the DNA is TGTGCCAGCAGCGTAGTGGGGACACCCCGAGCTTATGGCTACACCTTC.

The CDR3 DNA sequence: TGTGCCAGCAGCGAGGCAGGCTCCTACGAGCAGTACTTC. Amino acids: CASSEAGSYEQYF. The chain recombines TRBV9 with TRBJ2-7; D remains ambiguous. Trimming removed 3 bases at V and 0 bases at J, with 7 bases between. The CDR3 covers 13 residues. Germline values: CDR1 SGDLS, CDR2 YYNGEE.

The CDR3 DNA reads TGTGCCAGCAGCGGGCCGGGACTAGCGGGGTTCCGCCACACCTACAATGAGCAGTTCTTC. Translated: CASSGPGLAGFRHTYNEQFF. The chain joins TRBV5-4 to TRBJ2-1; 13 bases map to TRBD2. This CDR3 region has 20 residues. Germline CDR1 reads SGHNT; CDR2 reads YYREEE (reference sequence). Trimming cost V 4 bases and J 2 bases; bases outside gene matches: 15.

This clone appeared a few times. This chain uses TRBV5-1 with TRBJ2-2, with D maybe TRBD2 (5 bases). The germline V gene has CDR1 SGHRS and CDR2 YFSETQ. There are 16 residues in the CDR3. V shed 4 bases and J shed 5 bases, with 18 bases lying between them. Written as DNA, the CDR3 is TGCGCCAGCAGCCCGGAGGCCCGTCCGGGAACCGGGGAGCTGTTTTTT. It yields the protein CASSPEARPGTGELFF.

This chain joins TRBV18 and TRBJ2-7, with 9 positions matching TRBD2. Per germline, CDR1 KGHSH and CDR2 LQKENI. After removal of 3 bases from V and 4 bases from J, the junction contained 7 bases not matched to a gene. There are 15 residues in the CDR3. This CDR3 reads CASSPEASGAYEQYF. CDR3 nucleotide sequence: TGTGCCAGCTCACCGGAGGCTAGCGGGGCTTACGAGCAGTACTTC.

The V call is TRBV2, the J call TRBJ2-5, with a tentative D call TRBD2 (5 bases). The length of the CDR3 is 13 residues. Germline CDR1 and CDR2: SNHLY and FYNNEI. Trimming cost V 6 bases and J 5 bases, with 13 bases left between them. For the CDR3, the DNA is TGTGCCAGCAGCCGGGATTCCAGGGAGACCCAGTACTTC. Amino acids: CASSRDSRETQYF.

The chain links TRBV5-1 to TRBJ2-2; 11 nucleotides agree with TRBD1. This CDR3 is 14 amino acids long. J gave up 4 bases and V 6 bases, and 2 bases lay outside the gene matches. CDR1 and CDR2 from the germline V gene are SGHRS and YFSETQ. This CDR3 is CASIGTGGTGELFF. As DNA, the CDR3 is TGCGCCAGCATTGGGACAGGGGGCACCGGGGAGCTGTTTTTT.

The rearrangement links TRBV19 to TRBJ1-1, with TRBD1 matching 7 bases. With V trimmed by 5 bases and J by 1 base, 10 bases remained unmatched. Germline CDR1 reads LNHDA; CDR2 reads SQIVND (reference sequence). This CDR3 spans 16 amino acids. The chain's CDR3 is CASSSPGTASNTEAFF. In DNA form, the CDR3 reads TGTGCCAGTAGTTCGCCCGGGACAGCTTCGAACACTGAAGCTTTCTTT.